Sequencing of this T cell receptor (beta chain) was carried out in a study of blood T cell repertoires in COVID-19. Study at large: The United States, Italy and Spain were the sources of the acute and convalescent COVID-19 samples. Sample material is recorded as cDNA or gDNA derived from T cells, B-cell-depleted T cells, or PBMCs.

The germline gives CDR1 SGHNT, CDR2 YYREEE (reference sequence). The CDR3 extends over 14 amino acids. After removal of 0 bases from V and 6 bases from J, the junction contained 2 bases not matched to a gene. As handled by the study authors: Reference gene primer amplification gave estimated nucleated cell counts. The method was immunoSEQ multiplex PCR; TCRdb's version includes in-frame clones alone and lacks a portion of them. That table gives V, J and clone size, and the DNA gave D and trimming. This table holds over 250,000 clones, about 88% found once. Material for sequencing was peripheral blood. The V and J genes are TRBV5-4 and TRBJ2-2; 7 bases map to TRBD1. The TCR comes from a man between 60 and 75 years old who had recovered from COVID-19. This CDR3 is CASSLDQGAGELFF. As DNA, the CDR3 is TGTGCCAGCAGCTTGGATCAGGGGGCCGGGGAGCTGTTTTTT. Complete variable domain (other parts from reference TRBV5-4 and TRBJ2-2): ETGVTQSPTHLIKTRGQQVTLRCSSQSGHNTVSWYQQALGQGPQFIFQYYREEENGRGNFPPRFSGLQFPNYSSELNVNALELDDSALYLCASSLDQGAGELFFGEGSRLTVL.